Included here is one T cell receptor beta chain sequence, with context. This receptor's antigen is unknown. Base-call qualities are not available, and no considerably larger clone is one nucleotide away. To demonstrate the VDJtools post-analysis software, the study profiled TCR beta repertoires from the peripheral blood of about a dozen young patients with multiple sclerosis. Multiple sclerosis patients were children and adolescents aged roughly 6 to 16 years. These data belong to a study of post-analysis software for immune sequencing data (dated by TCRdb to between 2014 and 2017). About the study as a whole: Recorded disease courses included relapsing-remitting, secondary progressive and progressive-relapsing multiple sclerosis, with some patients lacking subtype annotation. The multiple sclerosis patient repertoires were compared with 10 or so previously published healthy control repertoires from donors aged about 6 to 26 years. A subset of samples was prepared in parallel using single-end sample barcoding, then pooled and co-amplified after Illumina adapter ligation.

The germline V end is reduced by 3 bases and the J end by 10 bases; junction bases left unmatched: 6. The CDR3 sequence holds 12 residues, the cysteine and phenylalanine included. The retained sequence is limited to the CDR3, 36 bases, with the frame set at the first base. For CDR1 and CDR2, the germline V gene (reference sequence) lists SGHKS and YYEKEE. Receptor amplification or capture employed PCR. The listed sequencing device is Illumina HiSeq 2500. Unique molecular identifiers were incorporated into TCR beta cDNA libraries to reduce PCR and sequencing biases. Every 1 to 10 million input T cells yielded 500,000 or so cDNA molecules, meaning each molecule approximated one T cell. The patient libraries were prepared and sequenced using the same protocol as the earlier healthy control dataset. Samples belonging to the same batch were prepared together, multiplexed and sequenced on a shared HiSeq lane. For the original study's pipeline: MIGEC handled the raw barcoded reads, throwing out single-read molecular identifier groups before consensus assembly and CDR3 extraction. Clonotype tables were post-analysed with VDJtools, and diversity was normalized by down-sampling all datasets to the smallest sample size. To correct batch-related cross-sample contamination, repertoire overlap clustering matched CDR3 amino acid sequences but not nucleotide sequences. The public reads were run again by TCRdb, first through fastp at Q25 and then through MiXCR, and only productive beta chains were kept. Each CDR3 protein gets just one entry, which takes the most common genes and DNA from the rows behind it. The V and J calls reflect TCRdb's pipeline rather than the authors' work. The sample table records roughly 730,000 distinct CDR3 sequences; 25% to 30% of these occur just once. In total, the top ten clones hold 0.56% of the sample.

General findings and caveats noted by the study authors: When samples were clustered directly using the F measure, samples prepared in the same batch co-clustered strongly, which prompted a batch-effect correction. Significantly higher frequencies in patients than in controls were found for about five TRBV segments, including TRBV5-6, TRBV5-1 and TRBV20-1. Normalized Chao1 diversity was significantly lower in multiple sclerosis patients than controls, suggesting substantial peripheral T-cell clonal expansion. The multiple sclerosis patient group was slightly younger than the control group.

This chain joins TRBV5-5 to TRBJ2-5, with TRBD1 identical over 7 junction bases. Source material: blood. The receptor's source is a girl between 10 and 17 years old with multiple sclerosis. Here the CDR3 is given as CASSSLQGIQYF. The base sequence is TGTGCCAGCAGCTCCTTACAGGGGATCCAGTACTTC.